This is a list of T cell receptor beta chains from one sample in a study of OX40 agonist ivuxolimab in advanced cancers. The data were produced by immunoSEQ multiplex PCR, yet TCRdb's version contains in-frame clones alone and is incomplete. The data show roughly 90,000 clones, more than 80% seen once. This sample comprised CD4+ or CD8+ T cells sorted from blood, obtained in a trial of the OX40 agonist ivuxolimab. The receptors derive from an adult with an advanced solid tumor such as melanoma, head and neck, liver or kidney cancer. The conserved cysteine and the conserved F or W are not part of the CDR3 here. Clone size is shown for a subset of rows, as once, few, many or a class of expanded clone.

V gene	J gene	clone size	CDR3 protein
TRBV5-1	TRBJ2-1	.	ASSLGTSGSVDEQF
TRBV6-4	TRBJ2-7	.	ASSSGQGPIYEQY
TRBV7-2	TRBJ2-1	.	ASNPGGSYNEQF
TRBV5-4	TRBJ1-1	.	ASSLANSRTGEAF
TRBV7-8	TRBJ1-6	.	ASSSRTGGWGVALH
TRBV9	TRBJ1-1	once	ASSGGGSNTEAF
TRBV5-1	TRBJ1-2	.	ASTRDRYGYT
TRBV11-2	TRBJ2-5	.	ASSLVQGSMGETQY
TRBV6-6	TRBJ1-2	.	ASIPNREGYGYT
TRBV5-1	TRBJ2-2	.	ASSPGTGGTGELF
TRBV7-8	TRBJ2-4	.	ASSSAGRLGNIQY
TRBV7-9	TRBJ2-1	.	ASSAQRQGGYNEQF
TRBV28	TRBJ1-2	.	ASKGSGYT
TRBV4-2	TRBJ1-5	.	ASSQEDRGNQPQH
TRBV10-3	TRBJ1-6	.	AISEVGGRGSPLH
TRBV6-5	TRBJ1-1	.	ASMGITEAF
TRBV2	TRBJ2-2	few	ASRPGRNTGELF
TRBV5-1	TRBJ2-7	once	ASSLSAGAYEQY
TRBV29-1	TRBJ1-2	once	SVEGVGGGYGYT
TRBV18	TRBJ1-2	.	ASSPDKNYGYT
TRBV9	TRBJ1-1	.	ASTISSGQEAF
TRBV2	TRBJ1-2	few	ASRAQGLGGYT
TRBV6-5	.	once	ASRAGGYSYEQY
TRBV7-3	TRBJ1-1	once	ASSFSQGSTTEAF
TRBV6-1	TRBJ1-5	.	ASRPQGDQPQH
TRBV6-6	TRBJ1-1	.	ASSYGGSNTEAF
TRBV28	TRBJ1-1	.	ASSPPAAPAF
TRBV18	TRBJ1-1	.	ASSPSLARNTEAF
TRBV2	TRBJ2-7	.	ASSEAGTVYEQY
TRBV28	TRBJ2-5	once	ASSFGQTSPKY
TRBV27	TRBJ2-7	.	ASSARRGPYEQY
TRBV9	TRBJ1-1	.	ASSVTGRTEAF
TRBV2	TRBJ1-2	few	ASKKEYGYT
TRBV18	TRBJ1-2	.	ASSDPGTVKTNGYT
TRBV5-1	TRBJ1-1	.	ASSLTQQPSTEAF
TRBV28	TRBJ2-3	.	ASSFRAGVGDTQY
TRBV6-4	TRBJ1-2	few	ASRIRDSSLYGYT
TRBV4-1	TRBJ2-5	.	ASSRGLADIGETQY
TRBV6-5	TRBJ2-5	.	ASSYSENSPQY
TRBV4-3	TRBJ2-5	.	ASSRTHQETQY
TRBV5-1	TRBJ2-3	.	ASSHGTSGGSFGTDTQY
TRBV4-3	TRBJ1-1	.	ASSQYRAMNTEAF